This T cell receptor beta chain was recorded in a study of T cells in Graves' hyperthyroidism and ophthalmopathy. Study outcomes and limitations: The model predicted ophthalmopathy a median approximately 6.3 months before onset.

The V and J ends lost 0 bases and 8 bases, in that order; junction bases with no gene match: 5. Germline CDR1 is SGHTS and CDR2 is YDEGEE. The CDR3 length is 14 residues. Clinical symptoms, serum thyroxine and TRAb, thyroid ultrasound and orbital computed tomography together formed the diagnostic basis. This clonotype was seen ten or more times. Its antigen is unknown. Amplification yielded TCR beta CDR3 regions, with RNA transcripts as the source. The HTBI primer set served for first-round RT-PCR of the TCR CDR3. TCRdb re-called the multiplex PCR reads with MiXCR, one entry per CDR3 protein. The profile shows about 640,000 distinct CDR3 sequences, less than 25% of them singletons.

The specimen sequenced was blood. The J gene is TRBJ1-2, the V gene TRBV5-8; 9 nucleotides match TRBD1. This TCR was sampled from a man aged 25 to 40 with Graves' ophthalmopathy. The CDR3 nucleotides read TGTGCCAGCAGCTTGGGGGACAGGGTAGACGGCTACACCTTC. It encodes CASSLGDRVDGYTF. The full variable domain, completed using reference TRBV5-8 and TRBJ1-2, is EAGVTQSPTHLIKTRGQQATLRCSPISGHTSVYWYQQALGLGLQFLLWYDEGEERNRGNFPPRFSGRQFPNYSSELNVNALELEDSALYLCASSLGDRVDGYTFGSGTRLTVV.